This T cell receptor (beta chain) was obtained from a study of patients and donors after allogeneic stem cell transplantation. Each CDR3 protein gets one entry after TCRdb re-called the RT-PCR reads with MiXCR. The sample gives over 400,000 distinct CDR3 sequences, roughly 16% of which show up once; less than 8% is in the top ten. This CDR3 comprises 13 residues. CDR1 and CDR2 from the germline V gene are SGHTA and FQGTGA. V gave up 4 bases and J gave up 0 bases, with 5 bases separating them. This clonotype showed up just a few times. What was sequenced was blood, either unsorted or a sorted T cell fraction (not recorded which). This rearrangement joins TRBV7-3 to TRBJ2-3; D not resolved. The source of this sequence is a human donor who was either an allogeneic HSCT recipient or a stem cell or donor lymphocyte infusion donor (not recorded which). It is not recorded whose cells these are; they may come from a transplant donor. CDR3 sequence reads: CASSSISTDTQYF. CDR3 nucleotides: TGTGCCAGCAGCTCGATTAGCACAGATACGCAGTATTTT.